Shown below are 25 T cell receptor beta chains from a single sample sequenced in a study of shared clonotypes between healthy human individuals. The data were produced by immunoSEQ multiplex PCR, yet TCRdb's version contains in-frame clones alone and is incomplete. The sample yields a few million clones, 90% to 95% seen once. Source material: naive CD4+ T cells sorted from blood. Subset noted: CD45RA+ positively selected. The source is a man aged 18 to 29 in good health.

This chain connects TRBV29-1 to TRBJ2-7; D gene uncertain. Trimming removed 6 bases from V and 6 bases from J, with 15 bases in between. Germline V gene sequence: CDR1 SQVTM, CDR2 ANQGSEA. The CDR3 spans 12 residues. The CDR3 DNA is TGCAGCGTGGTATTAGGGCTTGGCGAGCAGTACTTC. Translating it yields CSVVLGLGEQYF.

V is TRBV6-6 and J is TRBJ1-1; D not certain. The CDR3 consists of 11 residues. V shed 11 bases and J shed 0 bases, with 7 bases lying between them. Germline lookup yields CDR1 MNHNY and CDR2 SVGAGI (reference sequence). CDR3 protein: CACGMNTEAFF. The CDR3 DNA reads as TGTGCCTGCGGGATGAACACTGAAGCTTTCTTT.

As regards this clone: The sample has other DNA sequences that encode this CDR3 too. The chain couples TRBV30 to TRBJ2-7; D assignment may be TRBD1 or TRBD2 (6 bases each). Germline values: CDR1 GTSNPN, CDR2 SVGIG (reference sequence). There are 13 residues in the CDR3. V lost 0 bases, J lost 2 bases, and 8 bases lay in between. CDR3 region: CAWSVGGTYEQYF. The CDR3 coding sequence is TGTGCCTGGAGTGTAGGGGGGACCTACGAGCAGTACTTC.

The CDR3 DNA sequence: TGTGCCAGCAGCTTGGGACATAGGACCGTCTCGGATACGCAGTATTTT. Translation gives CASSLGHRTVSDTQYF. This rearrangement joins TRBV11-3 to TRBJ2-3; a possible D gene is TRBD1 (6 bases). In germline, CDR1 is SGHNT, CDR2 YENEEA. This CDR3 contains 16 residues. The V and J ends lost 3 bases and 6 bases respectively, with 19 bases between them.

This chain links TRBV5-4 with TRBJ2-2, with a weak D call TRBD1 (6 bases). V was shortened by 4 bases and J by 7 bases, with 14 bases between the two germline ends. This CDR3 spans 14 amino acids. Germline values: CDR1 SGHNT, CDR2 YYREEE (reference sequence). In DNA form, the CDR3 reads TGTGCCAGCAGCCCAACAGGGTTGGGCGGGGAGCTGTTTTTT. Its translation: CASSPTGLGGELFF.

For this clone: Other DNA sequences within the sample encode an identical CDR3. This rearrangement joins TRBV5-1 to TRBJ2-3; perhaps TRBD2 as D (6 bases). CDR1 SGHRS and CDR2 YFSETQ come from the germline V gene. V lost 0 bases, J lost 0 bases, and 8 bases lay in between. The CDR3 length is 15 residues. CDR3 sequence: CASSLVLASTDTQYF. CDR3 coding DNA: TGCGCCAGCAGCTTGGTACTAGCTAGCACAGATACGCAGTATTTT.

The rearrangement links TRBV6-6 to TRBJ1-4; D remains ambiguous. This CDR3 has 14 amino acids. V lost 7 bases, J lost 5 bases, and 14 bases lay in between. Germline V gives CDR1 MNHNY, CDR2 SVGAGI (reference sequence). The CDR3 here is CASTIQILNEKLFF. The CDR3 DNA reads as TGTGCCAGCACTATACAGATACTGAATGAAAAACTGTTTTTT.

This clone showed up just once. V is TRBV6-1 and J is TRBJ2-7; D possibly corresponds to TRBD2 (6 bases). V was pared by 7 bases and J by 3 bases, with 16 bases between. Germline V lookup: CDR1 MNHNS, CDR2 SASEGT. This CDR3 comprises 14 residues. The CDR3 nucleotides read TGTGCCAGCACCCGCCTGGAGGGTTACTACGAGCAGTACTTC. As protein: CASTRLEGYYEQYF.

The rearrangement joins TRBV6-5 to TRBJ2-1; no firm D call. The germline V gene has CDR1 MNHEY and CDR2 SVGAGI. V lost 4 bases to trimming and J lost 6 bases, with 7 bases between them. The CDR3 extends over 12 amino acids. The CDR3 here is CASSSWGNEQFF. CDR3 nucleotide sequence: TGTGCCAGCAGTTCCTGGGGCAATGAGCAGTTCTTC.

J is TRBJ1-1 and V is TRBV10-2; weak D call: TRBD1 (6 bases). CDR1 and CDR2 (germline): WSHSY, SAAADI. V lost 6 bases and J lost 5, with 13 bases in between. CDR3 length: 13 amino acids. The CDR3 DNA follows: TGCGCCAGCAGCTCCGACAGGACAACTGAAGCTTTCTTT. Residues: CASSSDRTTEAFF.

The CDR3 region has the DNA TGTGCCTGGGGGGGGAATAAGACACCCCTCCACTTT. Translating gives CAWGGNKTPLHF. The chain has TRBV30 and TRBJ1-6; possibly TRBD1 for D (5 bases). The CDR3 loop spans 12 amino acids. V lost 5 bases to trimming and J lost 11 bases, with 13 bases between them. Per germline, CDR1 GTSNPN and CDR2 SVGIG (reference sequence).

The V call is TRBV5-1, the J call TRBJ1-4; D remains ambiguous. The CDR3 covers 14 residues. CDR1 is SGHRS and CDR2 is YFSETQ in the germline V gene. V dropped 7 bases and J dropped 4 bases, with 14 bases sitting between them. CDR3: CASGPGEFNEKLFF. DNA for the CDR3: TGCGCCAGCGGTCCCGGGGAATTTAATGAAAAACTGTTTTTT.

The chain recombines TRBV2 with TRBJ1-1; D not resolved. Deletions cut 11 bases from V and 1 base from J, with 14 bases between. The CDR3 contains 13 residues. Germline values: CDR1 SNHLY, CDR2 FYNNEI. The chain's CDR3 is CAAQREANTEAFF. In DNA form, the CDR3 reads TGTGCCGCCCAAAGGGAGGCGAACACTGAAGCTTTCTTT.

This clone was detected only once. This rearrangement joins TRBV5-1 to TRBJ2-5; D possibly matches TRBD1 or TRBD2 (5 bases each). The tail of the sequence fits TRBJ2-7 better, so the J call may be wrong. CDR1 and CDR2 from the germline V gene are SGHRS and YFSETQ. The CDR3 runs to 15 residues. The CDR3 DNA sequence: TGCGCCAGCAGCTTGGCAGGGACCCCTTCCTACGAGCAGTACTTC. Translation gives CASSLAGTPSYEQYF.

The V call is TRBV6-1, the J call TRBJ1-3; no clear D. The CDR3 has 17 residues. Germline V gene sequence: CDR1 MNHNS, CDR2 SASEGT. V was cut by 6 bases and J by 8 bases, with 26 bases left in between. The CDR3 nucleotides are TGTGCCAGCAGCGAATCCCCTAGCGTGCTCCGCTGGCACACCATATATTTT. It specifies CASSESPSVLRWHTIYF.

The chain uses TRBV2 and TRBJ2-2; D might be TRBD2 (6 bases). The germline V and J ends were trimmed by 6 bases and 0 bases, with 11 bases remaining between them. Germline CDR1 and CDR2: SNHLY and FYNNEI. CDR3 size: 15 residues. CDR3 residues: CASRAGTPNTGELFF. The CDR3 DNA follows: TGTGCCAGCAGGGCCGGGACTCCGAACACCGGGGAGCTGTTTTTT.

This chain connects TRBV30 to TRBJ2-4; 14 bases agree with TRBD2. The CDR3 is made up of 19 amino acids. Per germline, CDR1 GTSNPN and CDR2 SVGIG (reference sequence). J gave up 7 bases and V 1 base, and 15 bases lay outside the gene matches. The CDR3 coding sequence is TGTGCCTGGAGTGCAATTCTCTCCGGGACTAGCGGGAGAGACAACATTCAGTACTTC. The encoded protein is CAWSAILSGTSGRDNIQYF.

CDR3: CASSLSGPQPQHF. The CDR3 bases are TGTGCCAGCAGTTTATCGGGACCCCAGCCCCAGCATTTT. J is TRBJ1-5 and V is TRBV6-6, with TRBD1 as a possible D gene (5 bases). This CDR3 contains 13 residues. From germline, CDR1 is MNHNY and CDR2 SVGAGI (reference sequence). V dropped 4 bases and J dropped 7 bases, with 11 bases sitting between them.

The chain has TRBV6-6 and TRBJ2-3; 7 bases fit TRBD2. Germline V gene data show CDR1 as MNHNY and CDR2 as SVGAGI (reference sequence). V shed 2 bases, J shed 2 bases, and the junction held 1 base outside the gene matches. The CDR3 covers 14 residues. The CDR3 nucleotides read TGTGCCAGCAGTTACGGACTAGTCACAGATACGCAGTATTTT. It translates to CASSYGLVTDTQYF.

As concerns this clone: This specimen includes other DNA sequences encoding the same CDR3. The chain links TRBV11-2 to TRBJ1-2; D is uncertain. CDR1 SGHAT and CDR2 FQNNGV come from the germline V gene. The CDR3 totals 11 residues. V was cut by 1 base and J by 7 bases, with 4 bases left in between. The CDR3 nucleotides read TGTGCCAGCAGCTTAGGTCCTGGCTACACCTTC. Translating gives CASSLGPGYTF.

This sequence joins TRBV9 and TRBJ1-3; D remains ambiguous. The CDR3 covers 15 residues. Germline-derived CDR1 and CDR2 are SGDLS and YYNGEE. V shed 1 base and J shed 0 bases, with 8 bases lying between them. CDR3 DNA: TGTGCCAGCAGCGTAATGGATTACTCTGGAAACACCATATATTTT. It translates to CASSVMDYSGNTIYF.

The rearrangement joins TRBV19 to TRBJ1-1; 10 bases agree with TRBD1. The V gene end was trimmed by 4 bases and the J gene end by 6 bases; junction bases not matched to a gene: 14. Germline CDR1 and CDR2: LNHDA and SQIVND (reference sequence). This CDR3 region has 17 residues. CDR3 in amino acids: CASSKRGQGGSNAEAFF. DNA for the CDR3: TGTGCCAGTAGTAAGAGAGGACAGGGGGGATCTAACGCTGAAGCTTTCTTT. The variable domain in full, with the rest retrieved from reference TRBV19 and TRBJ1-1, is DGGITQSPKYLFRKEGQNVTLSCEQNLNHDAMYWYRQDPGQGLRLIYYSQIVNDFQKGDIAEGYSVSREKKESFPLTVTSAQKNPTAFYLCASSKRGQGGSNAEAFFGQGTRLTVV.

This clone occurred once. The chain is built from TRBV23-1 and TRBJ2-3; unclear D gene. TRBV23-1 is an ORF for which the function is uncertain. CDR3 length: 17 residues. Trimming cost V 2 bases and J 0 bases, with 15 bases left between them. The CDR3 here is CASSQPDPGGSTDTQYF. CDR3 DNA: TGCGCCAGCAGTCAACCGGATCCAGGTGGGAGCACAGATACGCAGTATTTT.

The chain recombines TRBV11-2 with TRBJ2-5; maybe TRBD2 (5 bases). The CDR3 is made up of 14 amino acids. V was trimmed by 2 bases and J by 4 bases, leaving 11 bases between them. Germline V gene data show CDR1 as SGHAT and CDR2 as FQNNGV. CDR3: CASSLRRAGETQYF. In DNA form, the CDR3 reads TGTGCCAGCAGCTTACGGCGGGCGGGAGAGACCCAGTACTTC.

The chain uses TRBV5-1 and TRBJ2-5, with 7 nucleotides matching TRBD2. This CDR3 is 16 amino acids long. From germline, CDR1 is SGHRS and CDR2 YFSETQ. V trimming: 0 bases; J trimming: 5 bases; junction bases outside the gene matches: 10. For the CDR3, the DNA is TGCGCCAGCAGCTTGGTGTTAGCGGGTACCGGGGAGACCCAGTACTTC. This translates into CASSLVLAGTGETQYF.